Each of the 20 T cell receptor beta chains below was sequenced from the same sample in a study of T cell repertoires in cytomegalovirus infection (dated by TCRdb to about 2019). These TCRs are of unknown antigen specificity. Taken with the paper, the label for treatment or condition translates to: in vitro stimulation with specific CMV peptide epitopes to enrich CMV-specific T cells. Sequencing was performed on an Illumina HiSeq 1500. In-frame beta chains were kept once TCRdb had trimmed the public reads at Q25 with fastp and called clones with MiXCR. Rows are unified per CDR3 protein, each entry keeping the most common DNA and genes. This sample is represented by about 150,000 distinct CDR3 sequences; over 25% of them were singletons. Around half of the sample is in the top ten clones. The source was CD8+ T cells from cultured PBMCs, collected from culture after CMV antigen stimulation. These receptors all stem from a human donor in good health (CMV status not recorded). Some clones in this sample may be carry-over from other donors' samples.

Remarks on this clonotype: This sequence may be a read error, since a much larger clone differs from it by one base. No conserved phenylalanine or tryptophan ends this CDR3, so it is likely a read error. CDR3 sequence: CASSLAGELFY. Written as DNA, the CDR3 is TGTGCCAGCAGCTTAGCCGGGGAGCTGTTTTAT. This chain joins TRBV7-6 and TRBJ2-2; D gene unclear. CDR1 is SGHVS and CDR2 is FNYEAQ in the germline V gene. This CDR3 is 11 amino acids long. With 0 bases removed from V and 7 bases from J, the gap between germline ends came to 0 bases.

The J gene is TRBJ2-3, the V gene TRBV12-5; D is perhaps TRBD2 (6 bases). This CDR3 contains 16 residues. Germline V gene data show CDR1 as LGHNT and CDR2 as FRNRAP. Trimming removed 5 bases at V and 1 base at J, with 16 bases between. The CDR3 loop reads CASGPPGTPRTDTQYF. The CDR3 DNA reads as TGTGCTAGTGGTCCCCCCGGGACTCCTCGCACAGATACGCAGTATTTT.

This clonotype was detected only once. The chain employs TRBV28 and TRBJ1-2, with TRBD1 matching 9 bases. The CDR3 has 16 amino acids. V lost 7 bases and J lost 8; bases outside the gene matches: 17. Germline values: CDR1 MDHEN, CDR2 SYDVKM. The CDR3 loop is CASIPGTGQRGAGYTF. In DNA form, the CDR3 reads TGTGCCAGCATCCCGGGGACAGGGCAAAGGGGAGCAGGCTACACCTTC.

A few counts support this clonotype. The chain combines TRBV7-9 with TRBJ2-1; D is uncertain. The germline CDR1 and CDR2 sequences are SEHNR and FQNEAQ (reference sequence). The CDR3 is 14 residues long. V gave up 2 bases and J gave up 4 bases, with 9 bases separating them. The CDR3 sequence is CASSLHWFYNEQFF. CDR3 DNA sequence: TGTGCCAGCAGCTTACACTGGTTTTACAATGAGCAGTTCTTC. Full variable domain (remainder filled in from reference TRBV7-9 and TRBJ2-1): DTGVSQNPRHKITKRGQNVTFRCDPISEHNRLYWYRQTLGQGPEFLTYFQNEAQLEKSRLLSDRFSAERPKGSFSTLEIQRTEQGDSAMYLCASSLHWFYNEQFFGPGTRLTVL.

This clonotype was seen ten or more times. This chain links TRBV2 with TRBJ1-2; 7 bases are shared with TRBD1. V trimming: 6 bases; J trimming: 2 bases; junction bases outside the gene matches: 6. The germline CDR1 and CDR2 sequences are SNHLY and FYNNEI. CDR3 length: 14 amino acids. The CDR3 sequence: CASSGQAMNYGYTF. The CDR3 DNA reads TGTGCCAGCAGCGGACAGGCTATGAACTATGGCTACACCTTC.

The chain combines TRBV7-6 with TRBJ2-7; possibly TRBD2 for D (7 bases). The CDR3 has 15 amino acids. The V gene lost 1 base and the J gene lost 5 bases, with 15 bases spanning the gap. CDR1 is SGHVS and CDR2 is FNYEAQ in the germline V gene. The CDR3: CASSLGGGALDEQYF. The CDR3 DNA follows: TGTGCCAGCAGCTTAGGGGGGGGGGCCCTCGACGAGCAGTACTTC.

This clonotype was picked up a small number of times. This chain uses TRBV11-2 with TRBJ1-4; possibly TRBD1 for D (5 bases). In germline, CDR1 is SGHAT, CDR2 FQNNGV. The V end was cut by 5 bases, the J end by 8 bases, with 21 bases between. CDR3 length: 16 amino acids. The CDR3 DNA follows: TGTGCCAGCAGCCCCCGCCCTGCCAGGGCGGGGGAAAAACTGTTTTTT. Its protein product is CASSPRPARAGEKLFF.

The chain recombines TRBV5-4 with TRBJ2-2, with D unresolved. The CDR3 has 13 amino acids. Per germline, CDR1 SGHNT and CDR2 YYREEE (reference sequence). The V end was cut by 0 bases, the J end by 2 bases, with 2 bases between. The DNA of the CDR3 is TGTGCCAGCAGCTTGGCCAACACCGGGGAGCTGTTTTTT. Its protein is CASSLANTGELFF.

This clonotype was observed many times. The V gene is TRBV5-4, the J gene TRBJ2-2; D unresolved. This CDR3 contains 13 residues. Germline V CDR1 and CDR2: SGHNT, YYREEE (reference sequence). V dropped 3 bases and J dropped 5 bases, with 8 bases sitting between them. The CDR3 region is CASSSLGTGELFF. In DNA form, the CDR3 reads TGTGCCAGCAGCTCCCTAGGAACCGGGGAGCTGTTTTTT.

The V and J genes are TRBV20-1 and TRBJ2-2; weak D call: TRBD1 (5 bases). V shed 6 bases and J shed 5 bases, with 13 bases lying between them. Germline V lookup: CDR1 DFQATT, CDR2 SNEGSKA (reference sequence). This CDR3 is 13 amino acids long. In DNA, the CDR3 is TGCAGTGCCCTCAGAAGGGGTACCGGGGAGCTGTTTTTT. Translating gives CSALRRGTGELFF.

The chain links TRBV9 to TRBJ2-1; 11 bases are shared with TRBD1. The CDR3 length is 16 residues. V shed 4 bases, J shed 7 bases, and the junction held 10 bases outside the gene matches. The germline CDR1 and CDR2 sequences are SGDLS and YYNGEE. The DNA of the CDR3 is TGTGCCAGCAGCCCCTTGGCGGGACAGGGGGTTAATGAGCAGTTCTTC. This encodes CASSPLAGQGVNEQFF.

At least ten counts were recorded for this clonotype. The CDR3 spells CASSLGGPTYEQYF. DNA of the CDR3: TGTGCCAGCAGTCTGGGGGGGCCTACGTACGAGCAGTACTTC. The chain is built from TRBV7-2 and TRBJ2-7; D perhaps matches TRBD2 (7 bases). V lost 6 bases to trimming and J lost 4 bases, with 16 bases between them. Germline loops: CDR1 SGHTA, CDR2 FQGNSA. This CDR3 comprises 14 residues.

This clonotype was observed a handful of times. The rearrangement joins TRBV7-9 to TRBJ2-3; 12 bases are a match to TRBD1. This CDR3 comprises 15 residues. Germline-derived CDR1 and CDR2 are SEHNR and FQNEAQ (reference sequence). Trimming removed 6 bases from V and 6 bases from J; junction bases left unmatched: 7. CDR3 in amino acids: CASSAGTGGLDTQYF. As DNA, the CDR3 is TGTGCCAGCAGTGCCGGGACAGGGGGCTTGGATACGCAGTATTTT.

The chain is built from TRBV4-1 and TRBJ1-2; D is ambiguous. The CDR3 spans 14 residues. Germline loops: CDR1 MGHRA, CDR2 YSYEKL. V dropped 5 bases and J dropped 4 bases, with 14 bases sitting between them. Written as DNA, the CDR3 is TGCGCCAGCAGCGCAACCGTTCTTGCCTATGGCTACACCTTC. Translated, it gives CASSATVLAYGYTF.

The table lists this clonotype with a few counts. The chain uses TRBV12-3 or TRBV12-4 and TRBJ1-2; a possible D gene is TRBD1 (5 bases). This CDR3 is built from 14 residues. Trimming took 7 bases from V and 6 from J, leaving 18 bases between them. The CDR3 DNA reads as TGTGCCAGCACCCTAATGGGACTCCCTAATGGCTACACCTTC. Residues: CASTLMGLPNGYTF.

This clonotype was seen ten or more times. The chain joins TRBV28 to TRBJ1-3; no reliable D call. This CDR3 region has 16 residues. Trimming stripped 6 bases from V and 6 bases from J, with 21 bases between. Germline CDR1 is MDHEN and CDR2 is SYDVKM. CDR3 DNA sequence: TGTGCCAGCAGAGAATGGACGTCCAACGGTCAAAACACCATATATTTT. It encodes CASREWTSNGQNTIYF.

Turning to this clonotype: A much larger clonotype is one base distant, so this may be a read error. The chain combines TRBV28 with TRBJ1-6; D may be TRBD1 (6 bases). The CDR3 is 15 amino acids. Germline V lookup: CDR1 MDHEN, CDR2 SYDVKM. CDR3 coding DNA: TGTGCCGGTAAAGGGGGGAGCTCCTATAATTCACCCCCCCACTTT. This encodes CAGKGGSSYNSPPHF.

This clonotype showed up just a few times. Here the CDR3 reads CASSSTRSDGSTGELFF. In DNA, the CDR3 is TGTGCCAGCAGCTCCACCCGGTCCGACGGGAGCACCGGGGAGCTGTTTTTT. The chain joins TRBV7-4 to TRBJ2-2, with D possibly TRBD2 on 6 matching bases. The CDR3 consists of 17 residues. V lost 4 bases and J 4 bases, leaving 19 bases between the germline ends. Germline V lookup: CDR1 SGHVT, CDR2 SQSDAQ. The complete variable domain, with remaining parts taken from reference TRBV7-4 and TRBJ2-2, reads GAGVSQSPRYKVAKRGRDVALRCDSISGHVTLYWYRQTLGQGSEVLTYSQSDAQRDKSGRPSGRFSAERPERSVSTLKIQRTEQGDSAVYLCASSSTRSDGSTGELFFGEGSRLTVL.

The J gene is TRBJ2-7, the V gene TRBV18, with 7 bases that match TRBD1. The junction had 2 bases not matched to a gene; V was cut back by 0 bases and J by 3 bases. The CDR3 runs 14 residues. Germline loops: CDR1 KGHSH, CDR2 LQKENI. CDR3 protein: CASSPPRGIYEQYF. CDR3 sequence (DNA): TGTGCCAGCTCACCACCCAGGGGGATCTACGAGCAGTACTTC.

The table lists this clonotype with a few counts. This chain links TRBV7-6 with TRBJ1-1; D call uncertain. The CDR3 covers 12 residues. Germline lookup yields CDR1 SGHVS and CDR2 FNYEAQ. With 5 bases removed from V and 6 bases from J, the gap between germline ends came to 10 bases. The CDR3 sequence is CASSPGGPEAFF. CDR3 in DNA: TGTGCCAGCAGCCCGGGAGGCCCTGAAGCTTTCTTT.